One and the same sample provided the 20 T cell receptor beta chains below, sequenced in a study of blood T cell repertoires in COVID-19. The repertoire was sequenced with immunoSEQ multiplex PCR; TCRdb's copy has only in-frame clones and lacks some. The table lists 410,000 or so clones, about 91% of them singletons, with roughly 1.5% in the top ten. Sequenced: peripheral blood. These receptors originate from a woman aged 40 to 50 with COVID-19, enrolled during active disease.

This clone was counted once. This chain links TRBV7-2 with TRBJ2-7, with 14 bases that match TRBD2. V trimming: 0 bases; J trimming: 6 bases; junction bases outside the gene matches: 1. Per the germline V gene, CDR1 is SGHTA and CDR2 is FQGNSA. The CDR3 is 15 amino acids. CDR3 sequence (DNA): TGTGCCAGCAGCTTAGCCGGGACTAGCGGGAGCGAGCAGTACTTC. Its translation: CASSLAGTSGSEQYF. Full variable domain (missing parts from reference TRBV7-2 and TRBJ2-7): GAGVSQSPSNKVTEKGKDVELRCDPISGHTALYWYRQSLGQGLEFLIYFQGNSAPDKSGLPSDRFSAERTGGSVSTLTIQRTQQEDSAVYLCASSLAGTSGSEQYFGPGTRLTVT.

The table lists this clone with a few counts. The chain uses TRBV6-5 and TRBJ1-2; TRBD1 might be the D (5 bases). The germline V gene encodes CDR1 MNHEY and CDR2 SVGAGI. The CDR3 is made up of 12 amino acids. Trimming took 10 bases from V and 5 from J, leaving 14 bases between them. The CDR3 protein is CAISDGGYGYTF. In nucleotides, the CDR3 is TGTGCCATTTCAGATGGGGGGTATGGCTACACCTTC.

The rearrangement uses TRBV7-2 and TRBJ1-2, with D possibly being TRBD1 (6 bases). With 1 base removed from V and 2 bases from J, the gap between germline ends came to 14 bases. CDR3 length equals 16 residues. Germline CDR1 SGHTA, CDR2 FQGNSA. The CDR3 protein is CASSLGLLQGNYGYTF. CDR3 DNA: TGTGCCAGCAGCTTAGGATTGTTACAGGGCAACTATGGCTACACCTTC.

The J gene is TRBJ2-7, the V gene TRBV6-2 or TRBV6-3; TRBD2 aligns across 11 bases. The CDR3 extends over 16 amino acids. V dropped 4 bases and J dropped 2; count of bases not matched to a gene: 7. Per the germline V gene, CDR1 is MNHEY and CDR2 is SVGEGT. This chain's CDR3 is CASSSPGLADPYEQYF. CDR3 DNA sequence: TGTGCCAGCAGTTCCCCGGGACTAGCGGACCCCTACGAGCAGTACTTC.

The chain couples TRBV20-1 to TRBJ2-7; the match to TRBD1 covers 12 bases. Losses at the gene ends were 3 bases for V and 4 bases for J; bases not matched to a gene: 4. From germline, CDR1 is DFQATT and CDR2 SNEGSKA (reference sequence). The CDR3 spans 14 residues. CDR3 sequence: CSASRDRGLYEQYF. DNA of the CDR3: TGCAGTGCTAGTAGGGACAGGGGGCTATACGAGCAGTACTTC.

This clone is a singleton in its sample. J is TRBJ1-6 and V is TRBV7-2; 11 bases fit TRBD1. The CDR3 contains 17 residues. Per germline, CDR1 SGHTA and CDR2 FQGNSA. J gave up 7 bases and V 0 bases, and 5 bases lay outside the gene matches. CDR3 coding DNA: TGTGCCAGCAGCTTAGCACTAAGGGACAGGGGGAATTCACCCCTCCACTTT. Translation gives CASSLALRDRGNSPLHF.

V and J are TRBV6-1 and TRBJ1-1; a weak D match, TRBD1 (6 bases). The CDR3 covers 20 residues. Trimming took off 3 bases at V and 0 bases at J, with 26 bases between the two ends. The germline CDR1 and CDR2 sequences are MNHNS and SASEGT. Written as DNA, the CDR3 is TGTGCCAGCAGTGAGAGGGGCAGGGGTAAGGCGTTAAGGCTGAACACTGAAGCTTTCTTT. Residues: CASSERGRGKALRLNTEAFF.

The V gene is TRBV27, the J gene TRBJ1-1, with D perhaps TRBD1 (5 bases). The V end was cut by 6 bases, the J end by 5 bases, with 16 bases between. The length of the CDR3 is 14 residues. The V gene's germline CDR1 is MNHEY and CDR2 SMNVEV (reference sequence). For the CDR3, the DNA is TGTGCCAGCAGCCACTTGGTAGGGGCGACTGAAGCTTTCTTT. It is translated as CASSHLVGATEAFF.

The chain has TRBV10-3 and TRBJ1-5, with 7 bases that match TRBD1. Unmatched junction bases numbered 6, after V lost 6 bases and J lost 4 bases. Germline V gene data show CDR1 as ENHRY and CDR2 as SYGVKD. This CDR3 has 14 amino acids. In DNA form, the CDR3 reads TGTGCCATCAGCGGACAGGTACAAAATCAGCCCCAGCATTTT. Protein product: CAISGQVQNQPQHF.

This chain joins TRBV27 and TRBJ2-2; 10 bases line up with TRBD2. From germline, CDR1 is MNHEY and CDR2 SMNVEV (reference sequence). V lost 2 bases to trimming and J lost 6 bases; unmatched junction nucleotides: 6. There are 16 residues in the CDR3. The CDR3 here is CASSLRSSGRAGELFF. The DNA for the CDR3 is TGTGCCAGCAGTTTAAGATCCAGCGGGAGGGCCGGGGAGCTGTTTTTT.

The chain is built from TRBV27 and TRBJ2-3; 8 bases align to TRBD2. The trim removed 4 bases at V and 2 bases at J, leaving 8 bases unmatched. This CDR3 spans 16 amino acids. Germline V gene lookup returns CDR1 MNHEY and CDR2 SMNVEV (reference sequence). The CDR3 bases are TGTGCCAGCAGTTCCCGGGGGGGACCGCACACAGATACGCAGTATTTT. Protein product: CASSSRGGPHTDTQYF.

The V call is TRBV6-2 or TRBV6-3, the J call TRBJ2-1; 13 bases line up with TRBD2. CDR3 length: 16 residues. The germline V gene encodes CDR1 MNHEY and CDR2 SVGEGT. Unmatched junction bases numbered 3, after V lost 4 bases and J lost 3 bases. DNA of the CDR3: TGTGCCAGCAGTTCCGGGACTAGCGGGGACTACAATGAGCAGTTCTTC. This encodes CASSSGTSGDYNEQFF.

The chain carries TRBV7-2 and TRBJ2-1; 10 bases are shared with TRBD2. The trim removed 5 bases at V and 4 bases at J, leaving 5 bases unmatched. This CDR3 is 15 amino acids long. Germline V CDR1 and CDR2: SGHTA, FQGNSA. The CDR3 spells CASSLTSGPYNEQFF. The CDR3 bases are TGTGCCAGCAGCCTGACTAGCGGGCCTTACAATGAGCAGTTCTTC. Variable domain in full (rest from reference TRBV7-2 and TRBJ2-1): GAGVSQSPSNKVTEKGKDVELRCDPISGHTALYWYRQSLGQGLEFLIYFQGNSAPDKSGLPSDRFSAERTGGSVSTLTIQRTQQEDSAVYLCASSLTSGPYNEQFFGPGTRLTVL.

This chain connects TRBV25-1 to TRBJ1-3; 8 nucleotides match TRBD1. After removal of 7 bases from V and 4 bases from J, the junction contained 6 bases not matched to a gene. The CDR3 is made up of 14 amino acids. CDR1 MGHDK and CDR2 SYGVNS come from the germline V gene. The CDR3 here is CASTKTGGGNTIYF. The DNA for the CDR3 is TGTGCCAGCACCAAAACAGGGGGGGGAAACACCATATATTTT.

The CDR3 region has the DNA TGTGCCAGTAGTAGGCGGACTAGAATGGGATTGGGCACCGGGGAGCTGTTTTTT. Encoded protein: CASSRRTRMGLGTGELFF. The J gene is TRBJ2-2, the V gene TRBV19; 7 positions agree with TRBD2. The CDR3 length is 18 residues. The V segment lost 4 bases and the J segment 4 bases; nucleotides outside the gene matches: 15. Germline V CDR1 and CDR2: LNHDA, SQIVND (reference sequence).

The chain recombines TRBV19 with TRBJ1-5, with 7 positions matching TRBD1. The CDR3 contains 15 residues. The junction had 11 bases not matched to a gene; V was cut back by 7 bases and J by 5 bases. CDR1 and CDR2 (germline): LNHDA, SQIVND (reference sequence). The CDR3 region has the DNA TGTGCCAGTAATAGAGGAGGGGGCTCTGATCAGCCCCAGCATTTT. This codes for CASNRGGGSDQPQHF.

This chain joins TRBV28 and TRBJ1-5; D is unresolved. Deletions cut 9 bases from V and 9 bases from J, with 12 bases between. The length of the CDR3 is 11 residues. From germline, CDR1 is MDHEN and CDR2 SYDVKM. For the CDR3, the DNA is TGTGCCAGTCGGGCGGGAGGGCCCCAGCATTTT. It yields the protein CASRAGGPQHF.

This rearrangement joins TRBV7-9 to TRBJ2-7; 7 nucleotides agree with TRBD2. The germline gives CDR1 SEHNR, CDR2 FQNEAQ (reference sequence). Unmatched junction bases numbered 3, after V lost 3 bases and J lost 1 base. The CDR3 has 14 residues. The CDR3 loop is CASSFRAGSYEQYF. CDR3 nucleotides: TGTGCCAGCAGCTTCCGAGCGGGATCCTACGAGCAGTACTTC.

CDR3 sequence: CASSPGGDSPLHF. CDR3 sequence (DNA): TGTGCCAGTAGTCCCGGGGGGGATTCACCCCTCCACTTT. The V gene is TRBV19, the J gene TRBJ1-6, with D possibly being TRBD1 (5 bases). V lost 5 bases and J lost 8, with 10 bases in between. The CDR3 totals 13 residues. Germline assignment: CDR1 LNHDA and CDR2 SQIVND (reference sequence). The full variable domain, in which reference TRBV19 and TRBJ1-6 provide the parts outside the CDR3, is DGGITQSPKYLFRKEGQNVTLSCEQNLNHDAMYWYRQDPGQGLRLIYYSQIVNDFQKGDIAEGYSVSREKKESFPLTVTSAQKNPTAFYLCASSPGGDSPLHFGNGTRLTVT.

The chain recombines TRBV28 with TRBJ2-5; 11 bases are shared with TRBD2. There are 17 residues in the CDR3. V trimming: 4 bases; J trimming: 0 bases; junction bases outside the gene matches: 7. Germline values: CDR1 MDHEN, CDR2 SYDVKM. Here the CDR3 DNA reads TGTGCCAGCAGTTCCGGGACTAGCGGTCTGTACCAAGAGACCCAGTACTTC. Amino acid sequence: CASSSGTSGLYQETQYF.